A selection of T cell receptor beta chains follows, all from one sample in a study of blood T cell repertoires in COVID-19. Clones were sequenced by immunoSEQ multiplex PCR, and TCRdb holds only the in-frame ones, with some missing. Found here are some 320,000 clones, more than 75% of them singletons; the top ten hold around 2.5%. Material for sequencing was PBMCs or T cells enriched from blood (not recorded which). Every receptor here comes from a man aged 55 to 70 who had recovered from COVID-19. Both conserved end residues are part of each CDR3. D genes are given only for firm matches. Clone size is given for some rows only: seen once, a few or many times, or a class if the clone is expanded.

>-|TRBV29-1|TRBJ1-1|-
TGCAGCGTTGCTCTTGGGGAACAGGGCATGAACACTGAAGCTTTCTTT
CSVALGEQGMNTEAFF
>-|TRBV9|TRBJ2-1|-
TGTGCCAGCAGCCCCTCGGGGGTCCCCTACAATGAGCAGTTCTTC
CASSPSGVPYNEQFF
>-|TRBV27|TRBJ2-7|TRBD2
TGTGCCAGCAGTTTAGAGGGGGACACCCGCGGGAGGTGCGAGCAGTACTTC
CASSLEGDTRGRCEQYF
>once|TRBV29-1|TRBJ1-4|-
TGCAGCGTCCAAGGGGGTTGGAATGAAAAACTGTTTTTT
CSVQGGWNEKLFF
>-|TRBV3-1/TRBV3-2|TRBJ2-3|-
TGTGCCAGCAGCCAAGATGGTACTAGCACAGATACGCAGTATTTT
CASSQDGTSTDTQYF
>-|TRBV28|TRBJ1-2|-
TGTGCCAGCAGTTTAAGTGCGTACAGATATAGTGGCTACACCTTC
CASSLSAYRYSGYTF
>-|TRBV5-4|TRBJ1-2|-
TGTGCCAGCAGCTTGGAGCCCTCCCGCTTCAATAACTATGGCTACACCTTC
CASSLEPSRFNNYGYTF
>-|TRBV11-2|TRBJ2-7|-
TGTGCCAGCAGCTTATCAGGGGGGTACGAGCAGTACTTC
CASSLSGGYEQYF
>once|TRBV12-5|TRBJ2-2|TRBD2
TGTGCTAGTGGTTCCCCTCCGGGACTAGCGCGCACCGGGGAGCTGTTTTTT
CASGSPPGLARTGELFF
>once|TRBV6-4|TRBJ1-6|-
TGTGCCAGCAGTTCGACAGGAGGCAATTCACCCCTCCACTTT
CASSSTGGNSPLHF
>once|TRBV27|TRBJ2-7|TRBD2
TGTGCCAGCAGTTTGGGGACTAGCGGCTACGAGCAGTACTTC
CASSLGTSGYEQYF
>once|TRBV18|TRBJ1-4|TRBD1
TGTGCCAGCTCACCACCGGGACAGGGGGTATATGAAAAACTGTTTTTT
CASSPPGQGVYEKLFF
>-|TRBV2|TRBJ2-3|TRBD1
TGTGCCAGCGGGGCCAGGGGGCGGGACGATACGCAGTATTTT
CASGARGRDDTQYF
>-|TRBV28|TRBJ1-4|-
TGTGCCAGCAGTTTAGCAGGAACTGCAACTAATGAAAAACTGTTTTTT
CASSLAGTATNEKLFF
>few|TRBV19|TRBJ2-1|TRBD2
TGTGCCAGTAGCGCGGGGGTGCTCTCCTACAATGAGCAGTTCTTC
CASSAGVLSYNEQFF
>-|TRBV6-2/TRBV6-3|TRBJ1-2|TRBD1
TGTGCCAGCAGTTACCCAGAGGGACAGGGGTTTGTTGGCTACACCTTC
CASSYPEGQGFVGYTF
>-|TRBV7-2|TRBJ2-7|-
TGTGCCAGCAGTCAGCGACGGTCCTCGGGAGAGCAGTACTTC
CASSQRRSSGEQYF
>-|TRBV19|TRBJ2-7|-
TGTGCCAGTAGTATGCTTGCCGGGACTGCCCCCTACGAGCAGTACTTC
CASSMLAGTAPYEQYF
>-|TRBV30|TRBJ1-5|TRBD1
TGTGCCTGGGACAGGGGGCTCGGCAATCAGCCCCAGCATTTT
CAWDRGLGNQPQHF
>-|TRBV3-1/TRBV3-2|TRBJ1-3|-
TGTGCCAGCAGCCAAGAATGGAGCTCTGGAAACACCATATATTTT
CASSQEWSSGNTIYF
>-|TRBV28|TRBJ2-1|TRBD2
TGTGCCAGCAGAGCGGGAGCCGGGTCCTACAATGAGCAGTTCTTC
CASRAGAGSYNEQFF
>-|TRBV7-3|TRBJ2-3|TRBD2
TGTGCCAGCAGCCTACTAGCGGGGGGGCCAGATACGCAGTATTTT
CASSLLAGGPDTQYF
>many|TRBV3-1/TRBV3-2|TRBJ2-7|TRBD1
TGTGCCAGCAGCCACCTGGACAGGGGCTACGAGCAGTACTTC
CASSHLDRGYEQYF
>-|TRBV9|TRBJ1-6|-
TGTGCCAGCAGCGTAGGGGGCATCGATAGTTCACCCCTCCACTTT
CASSVGGIDSSPLHF
>-|TRBV4-2|TRBJ1-2|TRBD1
TGTGCCAGCAGGCAGGGGGACAGGGGTAACTATGGCTACACCTTC
CASRQGDRGNYGYTF
>-|TRBV6-5|TRBJ1-2|-
TGTGCCAGCGACGGTCGGCCAAACGGGATTTATGGCTACACCTTC
CASDGRPNGIYGYTF
>-|TRBV3-1/TRBV3-2|TRBJ1-1|-
TGTGCCAGCAGCCAAGAGGGGCGCAGGGGCGCGAAAGCTTTCTTT
CASSQEGRRGAKAFF
>-|TRBV15|TRBJ2-7|-
TGTGCCACCAGCAGAGAAGCTATACTCTCCTACGAGCAGTACTTC
CATSREAILSYEQYF
>-|TRBV29-1|TRBJ2-5|TRBD1
TGCAGCGTTCAGGGGGCAGGGGAGACCCAGTACTTC
CSVQGAGETQYF
>few|TRBV7-2|TRBJ1-1|-
TGTGCCAGCAGCTTCGGGAGGTACACTGAAGCTTTCTTT
CASSFGRYTEAFF
>once|TRBV6-5|TRBJ1-2|-
TGTGCCAGCAGCATCACAACTAACTATGGCTACACCTTC
CASSITTNYGYTF
>-|TRBV7-6|TRBJ1-1|-
TGTGCCAGCAGCTTATATAGCAGGGAGAACACTGAAGCTTTCTTT
CASSLYSRENTEAFF
>-|TRBV4-2|TRBJ2-1|TRBD2
TGTGCCAGCAGCCAAGAACTAGCGGGAGCGTACAATGAGCAGTTCTTC
CASSQELAGAYNEQFF
>-|TRBV2|TRBJ1-4|TRBD1
TGTGCCAGCAGCAGGACAGGCGGGGGGGAAAAACTGTTTTTT
CASSRTGGGEKLFF
>once|TRBV9|TRBJ1-4|TRBD1
TGTGCCAGCAGCGTAGGGGGACAGCCGAATGAAAAACTGTTTTTT
CASSVGGQPNEKLFF
>-|TRBV19|TRBJ1-4|-
TGTGCCAGTAACCAGGGCTGGGGTGTTGAAAAACTGTTTTTT
CASNQGWGVEKLFF
>-|TRBV19|TRBJ1-1|TRBD1
TGTGCCAGTAGTAAAGGACAGGGTGGAACTGAAGCTTTCTTT
CASSKGQGGTEAFF
>once|TRBV5-1|TRBJ1-5|TRBD1
TGCGCCAGCAGCTTATTGGGACAGGGAAACCAGCCCCAGCATTTT
CASSLLGQGNQPQHF
>-|TRBV20-1|TRBJ1-4|TRBD1
TGCAGTGCTAGCTCAGGGGGAAAACTGTTTTTT
CSASSGGKLFF
>-|TRBV7-3|TRBJ2-3|TRBD2
TGTGCCAGCAGCCACCGAGCGGGAGCGGTGAGAGATACGCAGTATTTT
CASSHRAGAVRDTQYF
>-|TRBV24-1|TRBJ2-7|-
TGTGCCACCAGTGAGGGGGTCAGGGGCTACGAGCAGTACTTC
CATSEGVRGYEQYF
>-|TRBV7-8|TRBJ2-2|-
TGTGCCAGCAGCCGCGGACTAAACACCGGGGAGCTGTTTTTT
CASSRGLNTGELFF
>-|TRBV21-1|TRBJ1-2|-
TGTGCCAGCAGCAAAGACAAGTCCGTCAATAGTAGGGGCCCCTATGGCTACACCTTC
CASSKDKSVNSRGPYGYTF
>-|TRBV7-9|TRBJ2-5|-
TGTGCCAGCAGGCCTGGAGGGTTGGAGACCCAGTACTTC
CASRPGGLETQYF
>-|TRBV10-1|TRBJ2-2|-
TGCGCCAGCAGTGAGTCTCGGGGTAACACCGGGGAGCTGTTTTTT
CASSESRGNTGELFF
>-|TRBV18|TRBJ2-1|TRBD1
TGTGCCAGCTCCCAGGGGGCCCCCTACAATGAGCAGTTCTTC
CASSQGAPYNEQFF
>-|TRBV10-2|TRBJ1-2|-
TGCGCCAGCAGTCAACAGAACTATGGCTACACCTTC
CASSQQNYGYTF
>-|TRBV19|TRBJ1-2|TRBD1
TGTGCCAGTAGTATGGTTCAGGACAGGGTTGTCTACACCTTC
CASSMVQDRVVYTF
>-|TRBV7-2|TRBJ2-1|TRBD1
TGTGCCAGCAGCATGGGACAGGGAAGCAATGAGCAGTTCTTC
CASSMGQGSNEQFF
>-|TRBV28|TRBJ2-1|TRBD1
TGTGCCAGCAGTTTTTACAGGGGGCATTCCTACAATGAGCAGTTCTTC
CASSFYRGHSYNEQFF
>-|TRBV15|TRBJ1-4|-
TGTGCCACCAGCAGAGATTTAGTGTCTAATGAAAAACTGTTTTTT
CATSRDLVSNEKLFF